Below, 19 T cell receptor beta chains from the same sample are listed, as sequenced in a study of T cells in Graves' hyperthyroidism and ophthalmopathy. Amplification yielded TCR beta CDR3 regions, with RNA transcripts as the source. TCR CDR3 regions were first amplified by RT-PCR with HTBI primers. TCRdb used MiXCR to reprocess the multiplex PCR reads, holding one entry per CDR3 protein. The table lists some 300,000 distinct CDR3 sequences, 16% of them singletons. What was sequenced was blood. The receptors derive from a man younger than 40 with Graves' hyperthyroidism.

This clonotype has a handful of counts. The chain has TRBV12-3 or TRBV12-4 and TRBJ1-5; the D gene is possibly TRBD1 (5 bases). Trimming left V 7 bases short and J 5 bases short, with 15 bases between. The length of the CDR3 is 14 residues. Here the CDR3 reads CASTLGGGHQPQHF. CDR3 DNA sequence: TGTGCCAGCACTCTGGGGGGTGGGCATCAGCCCCAGCATTTT.

This clonotype came up a few times. V and J are TRBV24-1 and TRBJ2-1; weak D call: TRBD2 (6 bases). Trimming shortened V by 1 base and J by 2 bases, and 8 bases separated the two germline ends. The CDR3 contains 15 residues. The germline V gene has CDR1 KGHDR and CDR2 SFDVKD. CDR3 amino acids: CATSDLAGAYNEQFF. CDR3 in DNA: TGTGCCACCAGTGATTTAGCGGGTGCCTACAATGAGCAGTTCTTC.

This clonotype has only a few counts. This sequence joins TRBV27 and TRBJ2-2; perhaps TRBD2 as D (5 bases). Germline V CDR1 and CDR2: MNHEY, SMNVEV (reference sequence). The CDR3 is made up of 13 amino acids. Trimming removed 8 bases at V and 4 bases at J, with 11 bases between. CDR3 nucleotide sequence: TGTGCCAGCGTACCTGCGGGCACCGGGGAGCTGTTTTTT. Residues: CASVPAGTGELFF.

This clonotype was seen many times. This sequence joins TRBV20-1 and TRBJ2-1; maybe TRBD1 (5 bases). The germline V and J ends were trimmed by 2 bases and 5 bases, with 13 bases remaining between them. The germline gives CDR1 DFQATT, CDR2 SNEGSKA (reference sequence). This CDR3 is 14 amino acids long. The CDR3 region has the DNA TGCAGTGCTAGACCAGGGCGGTTGGACAATGAGCAGTTCTTC. Protein sequence: CSARPGRLDNEQFF.

This chain joins TRBV7-8 and TRBJ2-2, with D tentatively TRBD1 (5 bases). This CDR3 spans 15 amino acids. The germline CDR1 and CDR2 sequences are SGHVS and FQNEAQ. Trimming pared 1 base from V and 8 bases from J, leaving 14 bases between. The CDR3: CASSLEWGQSGELFF. CDR3 DNA sequence: TGTGCCAGCAGCTTAGAGTGGGGCCAGTCAGGGGAGCTGTTTTTT.

The V call is TRBV5-1, the J call TRBJ2-2, with 7 bases that match TRBD2. V was pared by 4 bases and J by 6 bases, with 12 bases of the junction left unmatched. The CDR3 runs 16 residues. Germline V gives CDR1 SGHRS, CDR2 YFSETQ. This chain's CDR3 is CASSPEGVSGSGELFF. CDR3 DNA sequence: TGCGCCAGCAGCCCGGAGGGCGTTAGCGGGTCCGGGGAGCTGTTTTTT.

The sample holds many counts of this clonotype. V gene TRBV2 combines with J gene TRBJ1-1, with D unresolved. V was clipped by 8 bases and J by 3 bases, with 4 bases between them. This CDR3 has 10 amino acids. CDR1 and CDR2 from the germline V gene are SNHLY and FYNNEI. The CDR3 nucleotides read TGTGCCAGCGCCTACACTGAAGCTTTCTTT. It specifies CASAYTEAFF.

The chain uses TRBV6-1 and TRBJ1-6; D not resolved. The CDR3 loop spans 15 amino acids. From germline, CDR1 is MNHNS and CDR2 SASEGT. V lost 5 bases and J 1 base, leaving 9 bases between the germline ends. The CDR3 loop reads CASSSQLSYNSPLHF. The CDR3 DNA reads TGTGCCAGCAGTTCTCAGCTATCCTATAATTCACCCCTCCACTTT.

This clonotype has a single count. The gene calls are TRBV5-1 and TRBJ2-1; TRBD2 matches at 7 bases. J gave up 3 bases and V 1 base, and 10 bases lay outside the gene matches. The CDR3 sequence is 17 residues long. CDR1 SGHRS and CDR2 YFSETQ come from the germline V gene. The CDR3 protein is CASSLTRSREVYNEQFF. The CDR3 region has the DNA TGCGCCAGCAGCTTGACGAGGAGCCGGGAGGTCTACAATGAGCAGTTCTTC.

In its sample, this clonotype was seen many times. The rearrangement links TRBV2 to TRBJ2-7, with D tentatively TRBD1 or TRBD2 (5 bases each). Germline assignment: CDR1 SNHLY and CDR2 FYNNEI. There are 11 residues in the CDR3. V dropped 5 bases and J dropped 5 bases, with 7 bases sitting between them. Written as DNA, the CDR3 is TGTGCCAGCAGTCGGGACGACGAGCAGTACTTC. This gives the protein CASSRDDEQYF.

This clonotype occurred many times. The genes are TRBV20-1 and TRBJ2-1; TRBD2 matches 10 bases. The germline CDR1 and CDR2 sequences are DFQATT and SNEGSKA (reference sequence). After removal of 2 bases from V and 7 bases from J, the junction contained 5 bases not matched to a gene. This CDR3 region has 14 residues. The CDR3 protein is CSARLAGELNEQFF. In nucleotides, the CDR3 is TGCAGTGCTAGACTAGCGGGAGAATTAAATGAGCAGTTCTTC.

This clonotype was recorded at least ten times. This chain uses TRBV30 with TRBJ1-2; 9 bases agree with TRBD1. Germline CDR1 GTSNPN, CDR2 SVGIG (reference sequence). Trimming at V came to 7 bases and at J to 6 bases, leaving 12 bases not matched to a gene. This CDR3 is built from 14 residues. In nucleotides, the CDR3 is TGTGCCTCAGAGTCTACCGGGACAGGGAATGGCTACACCTTC. Translated: CASESTGTGNGYTF.

This clonotype has a handful of counts. This rearrangement joins TRBV11-2 to TRBJ2-2, with 7 nucleotides matching TRBD2. The ends lost 1 base at V and 7 bases at J; junction bases unmatched: 3. The germline V gene encodes CDR1 SGHAT and CDR2 FQNNGV. The CDR3 has 14 residues. The CDR3 reads CASSLGEGYGELFF. CDR3 nucleotides: TGTGCCAGCAGCTTAGGGGAGGGGTACGGGGAGCTGTTTTTT.

This clonotype has at least ten counts. The chain couples TRBV28 to TRBJ1-5; 7 bases are shared with TRBD1. The V segment lost 4 bases and the J segment 0 bases; nucleotides outside the gene matches: 12. Germline assignment: CDR1 MDHEN and CDR2 SYDVKM. This CDR3 spans 18 amino acids. The CDR3 DNA follows: TGTGCCAGCAGTTATACAGGGGCCCGAAGATATAGCAATCAGCCCCAGCATTTT. Amino acids: CASSYTGARRYSNQPQHF. The complete variable domain, with remaining parts taken from reference TRBV28 and TRBJ1-5, reads DVKVTQSSRYLVKRTGEKVFLECVQDMDHENMFWYRQDPGLGLRLIYFSYDVKMKEKGDIPEGYSVSREKKERFSLILESASTNQTSMYLCASSYTGARRYSNQPQHFGDGTRLSIL.

This clonotype was recorded at least ten times. The rearrangement links TRBV29-1 to TRBJ2-1, with TRBD1 identical over 7 bases. The CDR3 has 14 residues. The V segment lost 3 bases and the J segment 5 bases; nucleotides outside the gene matches: 7. The germline gives CDR1 SQVTM, CDR2 ANQGSEA. CDR3 residues: CSVEDRSYNNEQFF. CDR3 coding DNA: TGCAGCGTTGAGGACAGGTCGTATAACAATGAGCAGTTCTTC.

This clonotype has a count of ten or more. The V gene is TRBV3-1, the J gene TRBJ1-1, with D perhaps matching TRBD1 (5 bases). The CDR3 consists of 13 residues. Germline lookup yields CDR1 LGHDT and CDR2 YNNKEL (reference sequence). Trimming stripped 1 base from V and 5 bases from J, with 8 bases between. The CDR3 region has the DNA TGTGCCAGCAGCCAAGCTCGGGGGACTGAAGCTTTCTTT. Its protein is CASSQARGTEAFF. Full variable domain (remainder filled in from reference TRBV3-1 and TRBJ1-1): DTAVSQTPKYLVTQMGNDKSIKCEQNLGHDTMYWYKQDSKKFLKIMFSYNNKELIINETVPNRFSPKSPDKAHLNLHINSLELGDSAVYFCASSQARGTEAFFGQGTRLTVV.

Ten or more counts support this clonotype. The chain couples TRBV30 to TRBJ2-1, with 9 bases fitting TRBD1. The V gene end was trimmed by 5 bases and the J gene end by 8 bases; junction bases not matched to a gene: 10. The germline V gene encodes CDR1 GTSNPN and CDR2 SVGIG (reference sequence). CDR3 size: 14 residues. The DNA for the CDR3 is TGTGCCTGGGACGCCGGGACAGGGTTTCATGAGCAGTTCTTC. Translated: CAWDAGTGFHEQFF. Full variable domain (rest looked up from reference TRBV30 and TRBJ2-1): SQTIHQWPATLVQPVGSPLSLECTVEGTSNPNLYWYRQAAGRGLQLLFYSVGIGQISSEVPQNLSASRPQDRQFILSSKKLLLSDSGFYLCAWDAGTGFHEQFFGPGTRLTVL.

This clonotype was counted many times. The chain employs TRBV20-1 and TRBJ2-7; D unclear. V dropped 1 base and J dropped 4 bases, with 8 bases sitting between them. CDR3 size: 12 residues. Germline V gives CDR1 DFQATT, CDR2 SNEGSKA (reference sequence). DNA for the CDR3: TGCAGTGCTAGAGTTTCTGGTTACGAGCAGTACTTC. Amino acids: CSARVSGYEQYF.

The chain has TRBV28 and TRBJ1-5; 7 nucleotides line up with TRBD1. V lost 6 bases and J lost 0; bases outside the gene matches: 17. The CDR3 is 19 residues long. Per germline, CDR1 MDHEN and CDR2 SYDVKM. This CDR3 reads CASRPIGTAKTYSNQPQHF. CDR3 nucleotide sequence: TGTGCCAGCAGACCAATAGGGACAGCAAAAACTTATAGCAATCAGCCCCAGCATTTT.